The T cell receptor (beta chain) under discussion was sequenced for a study of blood T cell repertoires in COVID-19. Data came from immunoSEQ multiplex PCR; TCRdb stores just in-frame clones and leaves some out. This table has fewer than 450,000 clones, nearly 90% appearing once. The length of the CDR3 is 16 residues. Per the germline V gene, CDR1 is SEHNR and CDR2 is FQNEAQ (reference sequence). Trimming took off 5 bases at V and 0 bases at J, with 14 bases between the two ends. This clonotype was sampled from a woman in her thirties or forties with acute COVID-19. The rearrangement links TRBV7-9 to TRBJ1-3, with a tentative D call TRBD1 (6 bases). The sequenced material came from PBMCs or T cells enriched from blood (not recorded which). The CDR3 protein is CASSKNGGPSGNTIYF. The CDR3 DNA reads TGTGCCAGCAGCAAAAATGGGGGCCCCTCTGGAAACACCATATATTTT.